This note documents a single T cell receptor (beta chain) sequence. The method was immunoSEQ multiplex PCR; TCRdb's version includes in-frame clones alone and lacks a portion of them. The sample comprises about 350,000 clones, around nine tenths of which are singletons, and 3.5% to 4% rests with the top ten. The data stem from a study of blood T cell repertoires in COVID-19. Study information: From the United States, Italy and Spain came samples of acute and convalescent COVID-19.

The source of this sequence is a woman in her fifties or sixties with COVID-19, enrolled during active disease. Specimen: peripheral blood.

Here the CDR3 reads CASSFLAGSSYNEQFF. The CDR3 bases are TGCGCCAGCAGCTTTTTAGCGGGGAGCTCCTACAATGAGCAGTTCTTC. V usage is TRBV5-1 and J usage is TRBJ2-1, with 8 bases fitting TRBD2. The germline V gene has CDR1 SGHRS and CDR2 YFSETQ. The CDR3 runs 16 residues. V lost 2 bases to trimming and J lost 0 bases; unmatched junction nucleotides: 4.